This T cell receptor beta chain was recorded in a study of T cell responses to AZD1222 COVID-19 vaccine. Notes on the study in general: Baseline seropositives among AZD1222 recipients totaled only 5 to 7. Unmutated variant regions reportedly attract nearly half of all spike-specific TCRs. It was only after the peak T cell response that any repertoires were sampled. Two AZD1222 administrations were followed by greater Spike-specific TCR breadth and depth.

Assay: immunoSEQ multiplex PCR; the TCRdb copy retains only in-frame clones and omits some. This table holds roughly 50,000 clones, roughly 90% found once. Concerning this clone itself: Antigen specificity is unknown.

The ends lost 4 bases at V and 0 bases at J; junction bases unmatched: 9. The CDR3 length is 17 residues. The germline V gene has CDR1 SGHAT and CDR2 FQNNGV. The clonotype comes from an adult who received the AZD1222 COVID-19 vaccine. Material: peripheral blood, obtained 28 days after the second AZD1222 dose. The chain joins TRBV11-2 to TRBJ2-3; 8 bases are a match to TRBD2. The CDR3 here is CASSSPRLAGSTDTQYF. The CDR3 nucleotides are TGTGCCAGCAGCTCCCCCCGGCTAGCGGGCAGCACAGATACGCAGTATTTT. Complete variable domain (other parts from reference TRBV11-2 and TRBJ2-3): EAGVAQSPRYKIIEKRQSVAFWCNPISGHATLYWYQQILGQGPKLLIQFQNNGVVDDSQLPKDRFSAERLKGVDSTLKIQPAKLEDSAVYLCASSSPRLAGSTDTQYFGPGTRLTVL.